This T cell receptor beta chain was observed in a study of blood T cell repertoires in COVID-19 (dated by TCRdb to the early 2020s). About the full investigation: Collaborator samples came from the United States, Italy and Spain and covered acute and convalescent phases of COVID-19. The prospective study material was composed of cDNA or gDNA derived from T cells, B-cell-depleted T cells, or PBMCs. A freely available public database, intended as a resource for researchers studying the immune response to SARS-CoV-2, is where the repertoires were released. A de-identified subject ID, COVID-19 status, age in years and sex were almost always included in the sample metadata. Deeply sampled blood TCRbeta repertoires from subjects exposed to, actively infected with, or recovered from COVID-19 were included in the dataset. Where available, HLA class I and class II types were obtained from metadata supplied by the sample provider rather than from assay-based typing. The samples were drawn from two sources: the first 160 participants of the ongoing ImmuneRACE study, and approximately 1,300 subjects contributed by 6 global collaborators.

General study outcomes and caveats: Clinical and demographic metadata were provided uncurated, with the amount varying by source and participant.

At one collaborating source in Seattle, patients were enrolled during active infection and were followed longitudinally through the course of disease. Each collaborating institution followed its own protocols to collect whole blood in K2EDTA tubes. For TCRbeta analysis, collaborator samples were shipped as frozen whole blood, as isolated PBMCs, or as DNA extracted from either sample type. TCRbeta CDR3 regions were amplified from genomic DNA by means of the immunoSEQ Assay, a bias-controlled multiplex PCR. Per the original workflow: The number of nucleated cells in each sample was estimated from the amplification of reference gene primers within the assay. To quantify the absolute abundance of each unique TCRbeta CDR3 rearrangement, sequence reads were collapsed and filtered. For each sample, productive Simpson clonality was calculated as the square root of Simpson's diversity index over productive rearrangements. TCRdb retrieved this table from immuneACCESS and kept in-frame rearrangements only. Not all clones are present; in checked studies, unresolved V genes account for under half, and no reason is known for the remainder. Clonal size and the V and J genes are those of that table, whereas D and trimming came from the DNA. Counted in this sample were just over 250,000 clones; 91% of them appeared once. The ten largest clones take up under 3% of the sample.

The germline V gene (reference sequence) provides CDR1 LNHDA and CDR2 SQIVND. V is shortened by 3 bases, J by 6 bases, and the region joining them spans 14 bases. The CDR3 holds 14 amino acids from the cysteine to the phenylalanine. CDR3 DNA is the only sequence kept; it has 42 bases, read in frame from the first base. To note about this clone: Its antigen specificity is not known. Per-nucleotide qualities are absent, and no much larger clonotype sits a single base away.

The source of this sequence is a person between 18 and 30 years old with COVID-19, enrolled during active disease. The chain joins TRBV19 to TRBJ1-2, with TRBD1 as a weak D call on 5 bases. The sample comprised peripheral blood. The CDR3 has the sequence CASSINGGLHGYTF. The DNA is as follows: TGTGCCAGTAGTATTAACGGGGGACTCCATGGCTACACCTTC.